These T cell receptor beta chains were read from a single sample in a study of control samples from healthy donors and cancer patients. This table comes from immunoSEQ multiplex PCR, and its TCRdb copy is limited to in-frame clones, with some not included. Among 140,000 or so clones, about 94% were seen once, and the ten largest hold approximately 15%. The sample consisted of PBMCs. These receptors came from a man in his fifties or sixties with colorectal cancer. CDR3s include the opening cysteine and the closing phenylalanine or tryptophan. The size field is filled for only some rows; it gives once, few, many or a size class.

size	V	J	CDR3
-	TRBV5-4	TRBJ2-5	CASSFYSGAETQYF
-	TRBV4-1	TRBJ2-5	CASSQGLAGQETQYF
-	TRBV19	TRBJ1-1	CASSPGTGGYTEAFF
-	TRBV3-1/TRBV3-2	TRBJ2-3	CASSQSSGGADTQYF
-	TRBV6-5	TRBJ2-2	CASCPGLAFTGELFF
-	TRBV19	TRBJ1-3	CASSMQGSGNTIYF
-	TRBV5-8	TRBJ2-5	CASPAYPLAGTRPKETQYF
-	TRBV19	TRBJ1-1	CASRRPGQGSTEAFF
-	TRBV5-1	TRBJ2-7	CASSPLAGQGADYF
-	TRBV6-7	TRBJ1-5	CASSYSMAYGSAKKRPSNQPQHF
-	TRBV5-1	TRBJ1-1	CASSLRTGGRWTEAFF
-	TRBV27	TRBJ1-4	CASSLIVGGKLFF
-	TRBV5-8	TRBJ2-2	CASSPQGDGELFF
-	TRBV24-1	TRBJ1-2	CATSDLGQGGYYGYTF
-	TRBV18	TRBJ2-5	CASSPNRGQETQYF
-	TRBV2	TRBJ2-5	CASRGRGVRQETQYF
-	TRBV4-1	TRBJ1-3	CASSQAAQVTGNTIYF
few	TRBV6-2/TRBV6-3	TRBJ2-7	CASSDYEQYF
-	TRBV6-5	TRBJ2-7	CASSYDRDSSYEQYF
-	TRBV7-9	TRBJ1-2	CASSLEGAWGYTF
few	TRBV7-9	TRBJ1-2	CASSLGDRAYGYTF
-	TRBV18	TRBJ2-5	CASSPDSEETQYF
-	TRBV4-1	TRBJ2-1	CASSQARYNEQFF
-	TRBV4-3	TRBJ2-3	CASSQETGFSRADTQYF
-	TRBV11-2	TRBJ1-1	CASSSYRDPTEAFF
few	TRBV11-2	TRBJ2-5	CASSLGTRETQYF
-	TRBV10-3	TRBJ1-5	CAISERGQEVGPQHF
-	TRBV28	TRBJ1-2	CASSPDGQHYGYTF
-	TRBV3-1/TRBV3-2	TRBJ2-1	CASSRRGSGDEQFF
-	TRBV4-3	TRBJ2-7	CASSQESSDIPYEQYF
-	TRBV6-2/TRBV6-3	TRBJ1-5	CASSSGTGVSHLHQPQHF
-	TRBV7-9	TRBJ1-2	CASSPTGGGGYGYTF
-	TRBV18	TRBJ2-2	CASSLPPTGTGELFF
once	TRBV6-2/TRBV6-3	TRBJ2-7	CASSTYTGTGIPYEQYF
-	TRBV3-1/TRBV3-2	TRBJ1-2	CASSQSTGQGEGYTF
-	TRBV19	TRBJ1-2	CASSMDRPPNYGYTF
-	TRBV5-6	TRBJ1-4	CASSSPGQSLATNEKLFF
-	TRBV2	TRBJ2-3	CASSPGTGKVDTQYF
-	TRBV6-2/TRBV6-3	TRBJ2-5	CASSYSSRGSETQYF
-	TRBV30	TRBJ1-2	CAWSASPGGSYGYTF
-	TRBV10-3	TRBJ2-2	CAITPGQANTGELFF
-	TRBV12-3/TRBV12-4	TRBJ1-5	CASSFEGEQPQHF
-	TRBV5-1	TRBJ2-7	CASSLNVYEQYF
-	TRBV6-5	TRBJ1-2	CASRDGAGGYTF
-	TRBV4-3	TRBJ1-3	CASSQEGRGNTIYF
-	TRBV10-1	TRBJ2-7	CASMDSPYEQYF
-	TRBV19	TRBJ2-6	CASSNRDRPSGANVLTF
-	TRBV7-2	TRBJ1-3	CASSSQGSGNTIYF
few	TRBV19	TRBJ1-3	CASSIASGNTIYF
-	TRBV10-3	TRBJ1-4	CAARGADNEKLFF
-	TRBV30	TRBJ1-6	CAWSVAVATPNSPLHF
once	TRBV7-9	TRBJ2-7	CALGGNSYEQYF
-	TRBV9	TRBJ1-2	CASSRFQGTYGYTF
-	TRBV19	TRBJ1-6	CASSTGQGYSPLHF
once	TRBV12-3/TRBV12-4	TRBJ2-2	CASRLNTGELFF